This TCR beta chain was captured in a study of blood T cells in healthy people across ages. Then a second PCR, running about 6 to 12 cycles, was carried out with a sample-barcoded 5' primer and a J-beta primer mix. TCRdb re-analysed the 5' RACE reads in MiXCR, keeping a single row per CDR3 protein. Of about 680,000 distinct CDR3 sequences in the sample, around 45% were seen once. Each sample yielded at least 5 micrograms of PBMC total RNA. The germline V gene encodes CDR1 SGHTA and CDR2 FQGNSA. Trimming at V came to 5 bases and at J to 5 bases, leaving 16 bases not matched to a gene. The CDR3 is made up of 17 amino acids.

The chain uses TRBV7-2 and TRBJ2-3; 7 nucleotides agree with TRBD2. This receptor was obtained from a woman aged 55-69 years in good health. Sequencing used blood. CDR3 amino acids: CASSHRRAGRRRDTQYF. The CDR3 bases are TGTGCCAGCAGCCACCGCCGGGCCGGGAGGCGGAGAGATACGCAGTATTTT.